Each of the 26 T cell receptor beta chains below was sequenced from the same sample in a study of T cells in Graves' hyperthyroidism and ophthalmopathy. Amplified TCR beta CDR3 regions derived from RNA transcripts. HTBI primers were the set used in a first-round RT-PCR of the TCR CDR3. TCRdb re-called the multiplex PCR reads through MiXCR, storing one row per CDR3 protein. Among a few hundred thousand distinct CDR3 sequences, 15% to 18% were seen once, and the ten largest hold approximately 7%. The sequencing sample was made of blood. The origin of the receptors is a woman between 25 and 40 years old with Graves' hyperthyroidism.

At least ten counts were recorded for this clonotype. The CDR3 here is CASSPTDGVSNQPQHF. CDR3 DNA sequence: TGTGCCAGCAGTCCGACTGACGGTGTCAGCAATCAGCCCCAGCATTTT. The chain is built from TRBV12-3 or TRBV12-4 and TRBJ1-5; D is ambiguous. V was clipped by 5 bases and J by 1 base, with 15 bases between them. The CDR3 runs to 16 residues.

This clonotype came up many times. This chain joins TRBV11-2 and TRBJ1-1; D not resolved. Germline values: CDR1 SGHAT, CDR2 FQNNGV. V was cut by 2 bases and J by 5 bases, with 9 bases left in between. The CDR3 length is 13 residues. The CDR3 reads CASSLQVETEAFF. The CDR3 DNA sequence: TGTGCCAGCAGCTTACAGGTCGAAACTGAAGCTTTCTTT.

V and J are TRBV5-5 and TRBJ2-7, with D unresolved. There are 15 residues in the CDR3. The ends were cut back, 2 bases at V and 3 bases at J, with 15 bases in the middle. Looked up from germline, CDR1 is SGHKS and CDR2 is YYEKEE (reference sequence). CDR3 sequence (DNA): TGTGCCAGCAGCTTCTCGTGGCTGATTAACTACGAGCAGTACTTC. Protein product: CASSFSWLINYEQYF.

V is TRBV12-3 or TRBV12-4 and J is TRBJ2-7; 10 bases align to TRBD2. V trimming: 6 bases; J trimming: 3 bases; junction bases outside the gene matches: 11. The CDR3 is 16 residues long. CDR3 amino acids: CASSPRTSGSFYEQYF. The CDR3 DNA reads TGTGCCAGCAGCCCCCGGACTAGCGGATCTTTCTACGAGCAGTACTTC.

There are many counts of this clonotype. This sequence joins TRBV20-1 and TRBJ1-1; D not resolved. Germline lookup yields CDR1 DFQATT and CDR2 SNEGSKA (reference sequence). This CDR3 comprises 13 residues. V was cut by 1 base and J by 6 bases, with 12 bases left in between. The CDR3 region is CSARGGGKAEAFF. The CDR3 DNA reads TGCAGTGCTAGAGGGGGTGGAAAGGCTGAAGCTTTCTTT.

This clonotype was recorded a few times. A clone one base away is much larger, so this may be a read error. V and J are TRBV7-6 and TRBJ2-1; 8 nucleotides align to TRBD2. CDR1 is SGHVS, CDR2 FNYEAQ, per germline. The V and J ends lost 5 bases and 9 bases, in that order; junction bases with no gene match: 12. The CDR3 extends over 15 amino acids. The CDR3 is CASSLGITGGSEQFF. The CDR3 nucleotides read TGTGCCAGCAGCCTCGGGATAACGGGAGGGAGTGAGCAGTTCTTC.

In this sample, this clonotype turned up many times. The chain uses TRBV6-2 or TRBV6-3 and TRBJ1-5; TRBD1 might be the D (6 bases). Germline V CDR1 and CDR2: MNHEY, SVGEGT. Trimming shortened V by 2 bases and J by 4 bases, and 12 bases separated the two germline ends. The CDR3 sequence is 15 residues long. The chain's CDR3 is CASSYGGTQNQPQHF. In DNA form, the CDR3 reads TGTGCCAGCAGTTACGGGGGGACACAAAATCAGCCCCAGCATTTT.

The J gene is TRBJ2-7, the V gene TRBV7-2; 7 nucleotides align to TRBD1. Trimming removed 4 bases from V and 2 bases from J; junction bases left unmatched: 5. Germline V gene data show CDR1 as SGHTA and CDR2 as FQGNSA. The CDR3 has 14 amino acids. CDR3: CASSSGTATYEQYF. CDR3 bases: TGTGCCAGCAGCTCCGGGACAGCGACCTACGAGCAGTACTTC.

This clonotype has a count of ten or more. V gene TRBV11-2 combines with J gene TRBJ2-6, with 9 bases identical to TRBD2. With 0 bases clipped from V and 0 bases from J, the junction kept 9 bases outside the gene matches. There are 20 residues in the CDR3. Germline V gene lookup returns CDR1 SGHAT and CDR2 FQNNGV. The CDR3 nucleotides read TGTGCCAGCAGCTTAGATGAGGGACTAGCAGGACGCTCTGGGGCCAACGTCCTGACTTTC. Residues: CASSLDEGLAGRSGANVLTF. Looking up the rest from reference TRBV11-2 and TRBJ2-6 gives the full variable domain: EAGVAQSPRYKIIEKRQSVAFWCNPISGHATLYWYQQILGQGPKLLIQFQNNGVVDDSQLPKDRFSAERLKGVDSTLKIQPAKLEDSAVYLCASSLDEGLAGRSGANVLTFGAGSRLTVL.

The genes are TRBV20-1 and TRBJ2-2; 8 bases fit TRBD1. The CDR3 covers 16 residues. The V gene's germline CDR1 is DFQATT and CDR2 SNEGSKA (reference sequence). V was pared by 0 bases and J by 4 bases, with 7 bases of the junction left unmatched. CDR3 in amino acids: CSARDGAGGGTGELFF. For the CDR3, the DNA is TGCAGTGCTAGAGATGGGGCAGGGGGCGGCACCGGGGAGCTGTTTTTT.

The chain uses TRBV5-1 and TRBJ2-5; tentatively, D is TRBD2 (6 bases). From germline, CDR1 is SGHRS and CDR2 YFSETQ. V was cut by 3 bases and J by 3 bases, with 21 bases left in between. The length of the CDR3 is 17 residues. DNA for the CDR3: TGCGCCAGCAGCTCCGGGGGTGGTAGGGCGGAAGAAGAGACCCAGTACTTC. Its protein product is CASSSGGGRAEEETQYF.

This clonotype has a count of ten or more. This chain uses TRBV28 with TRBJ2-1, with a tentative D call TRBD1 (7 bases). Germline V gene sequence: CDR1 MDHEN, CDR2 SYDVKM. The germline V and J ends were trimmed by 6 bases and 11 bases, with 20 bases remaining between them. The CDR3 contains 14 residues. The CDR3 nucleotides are TGTGCCAGCAGCCTCAGGGGGGTCCCCGAAAAGCAGTTCTTC. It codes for CASSLRGVPEKQFF.

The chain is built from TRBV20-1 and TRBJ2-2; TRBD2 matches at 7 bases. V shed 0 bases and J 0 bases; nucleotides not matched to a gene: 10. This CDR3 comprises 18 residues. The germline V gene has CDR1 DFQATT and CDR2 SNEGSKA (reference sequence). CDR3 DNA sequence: TGCAGTGCTAGAGATACCCTACTAGCGCCTACGAACACCGGGGAGCTGTTTTTT. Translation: CSARDTLLAPTNTGELFF.

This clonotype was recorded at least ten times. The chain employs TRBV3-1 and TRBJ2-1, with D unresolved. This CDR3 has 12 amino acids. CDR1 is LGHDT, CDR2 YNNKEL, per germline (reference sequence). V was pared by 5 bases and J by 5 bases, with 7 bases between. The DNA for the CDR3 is TGTGCCAGCAGCGGCACCCACAATGAGCAGTTCTTC. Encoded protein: CASSGTHNEQFF.

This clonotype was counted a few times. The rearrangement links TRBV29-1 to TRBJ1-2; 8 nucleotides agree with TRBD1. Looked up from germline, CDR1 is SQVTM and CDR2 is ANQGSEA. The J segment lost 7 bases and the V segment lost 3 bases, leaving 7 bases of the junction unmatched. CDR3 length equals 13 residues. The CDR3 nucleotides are TGCAGCGTTGACGAGCAGGGGGCGATTGGCTACACCTTC. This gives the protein CSVDEQGAIGYTF.

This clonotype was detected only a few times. The CDR3, as DNA: TGCGCCAGCAGCCAAGGGGGAAGTCGGGAGCCATCCTACAATGAGCAGTTCTTC. This codes for CASSQGGSREPSYNEQFF. The rearrangement joins TRBV4-1 to TRBJ2-1; weak D call: TRBD2 (6 bases). The CDR3 runs to 18 residues. V was cut by 1 base and J by 1 base, with 17 bases left in between. The germline V gene has CDR1 MGHRA and CDR2 YSYEKL.

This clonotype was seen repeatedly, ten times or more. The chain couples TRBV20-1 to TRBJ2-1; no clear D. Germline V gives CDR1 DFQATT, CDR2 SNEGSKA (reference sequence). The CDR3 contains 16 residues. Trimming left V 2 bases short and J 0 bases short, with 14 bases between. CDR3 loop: CSARPPGTSSYNEQFF. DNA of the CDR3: TGCAGTGCTAGACCTCCCGGCACGAGCTCCTACAATGAGCAGTTCTTC.

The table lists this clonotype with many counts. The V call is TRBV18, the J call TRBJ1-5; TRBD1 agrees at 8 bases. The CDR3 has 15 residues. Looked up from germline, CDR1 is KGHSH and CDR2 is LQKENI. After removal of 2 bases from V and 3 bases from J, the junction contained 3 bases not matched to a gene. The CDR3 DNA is TGTGCCAGCTCACCAACAGGGGGTGTCAATCAGCCCCAGCATTTT. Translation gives CASSPTGGVNQPQHF.

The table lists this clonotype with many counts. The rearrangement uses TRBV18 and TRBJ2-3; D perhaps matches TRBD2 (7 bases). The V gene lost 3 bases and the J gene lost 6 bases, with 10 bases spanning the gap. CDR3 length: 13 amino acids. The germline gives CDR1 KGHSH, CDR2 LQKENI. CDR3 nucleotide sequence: TGTGCCAGCTCACCGGGAGGGGGTGATACGCAGTATTTT. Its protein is CASSPGGGDTQYF.

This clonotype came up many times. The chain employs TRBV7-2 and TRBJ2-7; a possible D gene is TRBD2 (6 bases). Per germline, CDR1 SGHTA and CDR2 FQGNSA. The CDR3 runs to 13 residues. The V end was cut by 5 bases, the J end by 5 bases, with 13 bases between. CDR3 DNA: TGTGCCAGCAGCACGCAGGGAGGCAACGAGCAGTACTTC. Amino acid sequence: CASSTQGGNEQYF.

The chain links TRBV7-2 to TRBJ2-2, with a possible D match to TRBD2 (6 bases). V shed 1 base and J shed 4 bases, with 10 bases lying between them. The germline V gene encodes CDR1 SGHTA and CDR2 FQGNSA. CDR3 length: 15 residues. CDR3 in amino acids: CASSLDGGTTGELFF. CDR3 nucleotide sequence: TGTGCCAGCAGCTTAGATGGCGGGACCACCGGGGAGCTGTTTTTT.

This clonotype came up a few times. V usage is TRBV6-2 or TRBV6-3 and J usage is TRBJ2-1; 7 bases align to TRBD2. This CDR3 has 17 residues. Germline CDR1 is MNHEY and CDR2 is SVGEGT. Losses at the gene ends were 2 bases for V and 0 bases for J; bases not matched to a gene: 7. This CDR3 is CASSYSGNTASYNEQFF. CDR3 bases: TGTGCCAGCAGTTACAGCGGGAACACTGCCTCCTACAATGAGCAGTTCTTC.

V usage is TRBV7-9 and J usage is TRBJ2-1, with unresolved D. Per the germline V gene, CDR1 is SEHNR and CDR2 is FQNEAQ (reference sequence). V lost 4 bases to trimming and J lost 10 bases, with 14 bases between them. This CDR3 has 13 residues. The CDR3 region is CASSSNLGPEQFF. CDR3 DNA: TGTGCCAGCAGCTCAAATCTAGGGCCCGAGCAGTTCTTC.

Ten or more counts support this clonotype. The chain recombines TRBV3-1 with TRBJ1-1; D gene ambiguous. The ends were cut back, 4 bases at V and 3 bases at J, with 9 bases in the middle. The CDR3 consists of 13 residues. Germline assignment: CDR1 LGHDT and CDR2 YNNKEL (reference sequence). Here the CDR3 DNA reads TGTGCCAGCAGCCGCCGCCAGTACACTGAAGCTTTCTTT. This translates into CASSRRQYTEAFF.

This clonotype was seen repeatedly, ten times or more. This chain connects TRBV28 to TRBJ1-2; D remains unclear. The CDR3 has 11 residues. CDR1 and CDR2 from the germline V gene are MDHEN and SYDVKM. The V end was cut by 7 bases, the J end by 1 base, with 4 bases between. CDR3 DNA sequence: TGTGCCAGCACTAGTAACTATGGCTACACCTTC. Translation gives CASTSNYGYTF.

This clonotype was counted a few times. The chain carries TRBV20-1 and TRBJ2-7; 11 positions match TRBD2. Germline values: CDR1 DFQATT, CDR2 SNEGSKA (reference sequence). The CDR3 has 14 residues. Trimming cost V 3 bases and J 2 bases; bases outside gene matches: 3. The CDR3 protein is CSARRGLAAYEQYF. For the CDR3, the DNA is TGCAGTGCTAGGAGGGGACTAGCGGCCTACGAGCAGTACTTC.